The entry below gives a single T cell receptor beta chain sequence along with its context. The data were obtained in a study of T cell responses to AZD1222 COVID-19 vaccine. There are 17 residues in the CDR3. Trimming removed 0 bases at V and 5 bases at J, with 16 bases between. CDR1 is WNHNN, CDR2 SYGVQD, per germline (reference sequence). Assay used: immunoSEQ multiplex PCR; TCRdb lists only in-frame clones, some missing. The table shows 45,000 or so clones, with 83% occurring only once. The TCR sequence derives from an adult in good health. The rearrangement uses TRBV10-1 and TRBJ2-2; D possibly matches TRBD1 or TRBD2 (5 bases each). The sequenced sample was peripheral blood, obtained on day 0 of AZD1222 vaccination. CDR3 sequence reads: CASSESTGAIGTGELFF. CDR3 sequence (DNA): TGCGCCAGCAGTGAGTCGACCGGGGCGATTGGGACCGGGGAGCTGTTTTTT.